This entry describes one T cell receptor (beta chain). Germline V gives CDR1 MNHEY, CDR2 SVGAGI. The CDR3 loop spans 15 amino acids. The ends were cut back, 0 bases at V and 8 bases at J, with 16 bases in the middle. This entry is derived from a study of blood T cell repertoires in COVID-19. The overall study: The cDNA or gDNA used as material had been derived from T cells, B-cell-depleted T cells, or PBMCs.

In the study's own analysis: By means of reference gene primer amplification, nucleated cell counts were estimated. Repertoires were generated with immunoSEQ multiplex PCR, while TCRdb's copy carries only in-frame clones and drops some. The DNA gave D and trimming, while V, J and clone size come from that table. The data show about 150,000 clones, under 90% seen once. The sample taken for sequencing was peripheral blood. The chain recombines TRBV6-5 with TRBJ1-2; D unclear. The clonotype was recovered from a human donor in a cohort sampled during active COVID-19. In DNA form, the CDR3 reads TGTGCCAGCAGTTACTCGAAACCGGACGGGGAGGGCTACACCTTC. It codes for CASSYSKPDGEGYTF.